The entry below describes one TCR beta chain. This clonotype was picked up a small number of times. There is no known antigen for this receptor. Nothing much larger sits one base from this clone, and base qualities are not available. Including cysteine and phenylalanine, the CDR3 has 15 amino acids. Kept here is only the CDR3 DNA, which spans 45 bases and is read in frame from base 1. CDR1 and CDR2 (KGHDR, SFDVKD) derive from the germline V gene. Trimming at the junction amounts to 4 bases on V and 5 bases on J, and the germline ends lie 16 bases apart. TCR beta CDR3 regions were amplified from RNA transcripts. A first-round RT-PCR of the TCR CDR3 used the HTBI primer set with the Qiagen OneStep RT-PCR kit. Libraries were constructed in a second round of multiplex PCR, after which size selection and purification were performed. Paired-end sequencing of the libraries was performed with 100 bp reads on an Illumina HiSeq2000. As for the original processing: Raw data were processed with SOAPnuke, discarding reads with adapters, uncalled bases, mean Phred below 15, or no exact constant-primer or identifier match. COPE v1.2.5 was used to merge high-quality paired reads, and clonotypes were defined as unique nucleotide sequences. MiTCR v1.1 was used to align clonotypes to the IMGT TRBV, TRBD and TRBJ reference segments. The analysis included only V-J combinations with a frequency above 0.0001, which together covered more than 99% of the repertoires. The TCS score was defined as F50 (clonal expansion) divided by E x V (chaos), with BLOSUM62-based TCRdist calculated between CDR3 peptides within each V-J. Welch's t-statistics and random forest reduced fewer than 550 V-J features to around 14, which were used in a naive Bayes classifier (R e1071). Using fastp at Q25 and MiXCR, TCRdb reprocessed the public reads and kept productive beta chains. Every entry covers one CDR3 protein and lists the most common genes and DNA from its rows. These V and J calls are TCRdb output, not the study's own analysis. The sample data list approximately 430,000 distinct CDR3 sequences, and about a sixth of these were observed just once. Clones ranked in the top ten supply around 14% of the sample.

A patient counted as having stable Graves' hyperthyroidism if no progression to ophthalmopathy occurred over 18 months of follow-up. Hyperthyroidism patients were aged 18 to 65 years and newly diagnosed, with disease duration of less than 2 months. The study excluded patients with uncontrolled infections, other autoimmune diseases, pregnancy or lactation. Diagnoses relied on clinical symptoms, serum thyroxine and TRAb, thyroid ultrasound and orbital computed tomography. PBMCs were separated from under 11 ml of fresh peripheral blood using Ficoll-Paque density gradient centrifugation. Total RNA was extracted using Trizol reagent, and RNA quality was assessed on an Agilent 2100 Bioanalyzer. This entry is derived from a study of T cells in Graves' hyperthyroidism and ophthalmopathy (dated by TCRdb to the late 2010s). Regarding the research as a whole: Peripheral blood samples were taken at initial diagnosis, before any treatment was given. TCR V-J signatures able to tell the groups apart were searched for in a discovery cohort of some 100 patients, of whom more than 40 had Graves' ophthalmopathy and some 60 had stable Graves' hyperthyroidism. Whether ophthalmopathy could be predicted prospectively was tested in an independent validation cohort made up of fewer than 20 hyperthyroidism patients plus 17 patients who later progressed to ophthalmopathy. The roughly 90 discovery patients were divided at random into training and test sets in a 7:3 ratio. The study also compared thyroid tissue and blood T-cell repertoires from more than 5 Graves' hyperthyroidism patients. After blood sampling, hyperthyroidism patients were treated with methimazole at a starting dose of 30 mg daily, and ophthalmopathy patients were treated with high-dose intravenous methylprednisolone. The paper describes TCR Vbeta CDR3 sequencing of about 140 peripheral blood samples, made up of 43 ophthalmopathy patients, over 70 hyperthyroidism patients and roughly 17 progressor patients.

The study at large found these results: In validation, progression to ophthalmopathy was predicted by the model with approximately 67% sensitivity and 72.22% specificity, a median of approximately 6.5 months before onset. In cross-validation, a model built on a 13 V-J signature told ophthalmopathy apart from stable hyperthyroidism with 87.88% sensitivity and about 81% specificity, and in testing the same model reached 80%/75%. No statistical method was used to set the sample size in advance, and investigators knew the group allocation. Blood samples also contained most of the expanded thyroid clonotypes (frequency above 0.001), which suggests that blood repertoires may reflect thyroid immune responses.

The rearranged segments are TRBV24-1 and TRBJ1-2; a tentative D match to TRBD1 spans 5 bases. The TCR sequence derives from a woman between 18 and 30 years old with Graves' hyperthyroidism. The sequenced sample consisted of blood. CDR3 sequence: CATSDSGLGLYGYTF. The DNA sequence is as follows: TGTGCCACCAGTGACTCGGGACTGGGGCTTTATGGCTACACCTTC.